This TCR beta chain was recovered during a study of shared clonotypes between healthy human individuals. Study at large: Per donor, three plates held CD4 naive cells, three held CD4 memory, two held CD8 naive and one held CD8 memory. Study-wide findings and caveats: Sorted-subset sequencing, rarefaction showed, was incomplete despite large depth. Some naive CD4 clonotypes, around 5%, turned up in common across a handful of donors. Among donors, the sharing of clonotypes was expected to be influenced by sequencing depth.

With regard to this clone: What it binds is not known.

Trimming shortened V by 1 base and J by 0 bases, and 12 bases separated the two germline ends. The CDR3 is 16 amino acids. Germline assignment: CDR1 SGHDT and CDR2 YYEEEE. Produced via immunoSEQ multiplex PCR; TCRdb's table is partial and in-frame only. In the table there are about 2.2 million clones, over 85% of which are singletons. It was CD45RO-negative cells, positively selected for CCR7, that made up naive CD8 cells, with terminally differentiated effector memory CD45RA+ cells excluded. Sequencing was performed on naive CD8+ T cells from PBMCs. The sequence came from a man aged 18 to 29 in good health. Some clones in this sample may be carry-over from other donors' samples. This chain connects TRBV5-6 to TRBJ2-3, with D possibly matching TRBD2 (6 bases). The chain's CDR3 is CASSLMLGGSTDTQYF. In DNA, the CDR3 is TGTGCCAGCAGCTTGATGCTCGGGGGTAGCACAGATACGCAGTATTTT. The variable domain in full, completed from reference TRBV5-6 and TRBJ2-3, reads DAGVTQSPTHLIKTRGQQVTLRCSPKSGHDTVSWYQQALGQGPQFIFQYYEEEERQRGNFPDRFSGHQFPNYSSELNVNALLLGDSALYLCASSLMLGGSTDTQYFGPGTRLTVL.